What follows are 16 T cell receptor beta chains derived from one specimen sequenced in a study of cytomegalovirus exposure and HLA in healthy donors. Researchers ran the PCR with 60 Vbeta and 13 Jbeta primers. Profiling relied on immunoSEQ multiplex PCR, and the TCRdb table lists in-frame clones only, not all of them. The sample holds more than 80,000 clones, around 76% seen once. The sequenced material came from PBMCs. These TCRs come from a human donor in good health.

This chain connects TRBV5-1 to TRBJ1-1; tentative D call: TRBD1 (6 bases). Per germline, CDR1 SGHRS and CDR2 YFSETQ. V shed 0 bases and J shed 4 bases, with 16 bases lying between them. This CDR3 region has 16 residues. CDR3 loop: CASSLERGSVGTEAFF. As DNA, the CDR3 is TGCGCCAGCAGCTTGGAGAGGGGGTCGGTGGGCACTGAAGCTTTCTTT. The full variable domain, with the rest looked up from reference TRBV5-1 and TRBJ1-1, is KAGVTQTPRYLIKTRGQQVTLSCSPISGHRSVSWYQQTPGQGLQFLFEYFSETQRNKGNFPGRFSGRQFSNSRSEMNVSTLELGDSALYLCASSLERGSVGTEAFFGQGTRLTVV.

The CDR3: CSVSGTGLYEQYF. The CDR3 bases are TGCAGCGTTTCAGGGACAGGGCTCTACGAGCAGTACTTC. V and J are TRBV29-1 and TRBJ2-7, with 9 nucleotides matching TRBD1. CDR1 SQVTM and CDR2 ANQGSEA come from the germline V gene. This CDR3 region has 13 residues. With V trimmed by 5 bases and J by 3 bases, 5 bases remained unmatched.

This clone was counted only a few times. The rearrangement uses TRBV5-4 and TRBJ2-7; 9 nucleotides align to TRBD1. Germline CDR1 and CDR2: SGHNT and YYREEE (reference sequence). The CDR3 contains 13 residues. J gave up 6 bases and V 3 bases, and 4 bases lay outside the gene matches. The CDR3 sequence is CASSYETGGEQYF. In nucleotides, the CDR3 is TGTGCCAGCAGCTATGAGACAGGGGGCGAGCAGTACTTC.

This chain uses TRBV5-8 with TRBJ2-1; unclear D gene. V lost 4 bases to trimming and J lost 7 bases, with 12 bases between them. Germline-derived CDR1 and CDR2 are SGHTS and YDEGEE. The CDR3 covers 13 residues. The CDR3 nucleotides are TGTGCCAGCAGCCTGATGACGGGTAATGAGCAGTTCTTC. As protein: CASSLMTGNEQFF.

The rearrangement joins TRBV19 to TRBJ2-5, with no clear D. The length of the CDR3 is 13 residues. Germline CDR1 and CDR2: LNHDA and SQIVND (reference sequence). V lost 3 bases to trimming and J lost 6 bases, with 11 bases between them. The CDR3 sequence is CASSIGVDQTQYF. The CDR3 coding sequence is TGTGCCAGTAGTATCGGAGTGGATCAGACCCAGTACTTC. Full variable domain (remainder filled in from reference TRBV19 and TRBJ2-5): DGGITQSPKYLFRKEGQNVTLSCEQNLNHDAMYWYRQDPGQGLRLIYYSQIVNDFQKGDIAEGYSVSREKKESFPLTVTSAQKNPTAFYLCASSIGVDQTQYFGPGTRLLVL.

This clone was detected a few times. The chain employs TRBV2 and TRBJ2-5; unclear D gene. The DNA end is a closer match to TRBJ2-7, so the J assignment may be wrong. The CDR3 has 13 amino acids. CDR1 is SNHLY and CDR2 is FYNNEI in the germline V gene. The CDR3 nucleotides read TGTGCCAGCAAGCCTGCGAGCTCCTACGAGCAGTACTTC. This translates into CASKPASSYEQYF.

The rearrangement joins TRBV6-5 to TRBJ1-2, with 7 bases that match TRBD1. Unmatched junction bases numbered 4, after V lost 0 bases and J lost 6 bases. Germline loops: CDR1 MNHEY, CDR2 SVGAGI. The CDR3 runs to 14 residues. Here the CDR3 reads CASSYSTGLNGYTF. DNA for the CDR3: TGTGCCAGCAGTTACTCGACAGGGCTCAATGGCTACACCTTC.

V usage is TRBV5-1 and J usage is TRBJ1-3; a possible D gene is TRBD1 (6 bases). Germline CDR1 reads SGHRS; CDR2 reads YFSETQ. The CDR3 sequence is 17 residues long. Between the trimmed V and J ends, which lost 3 bases and 0 bases, there was a span of 16 bases. CDR3 sequence reads: CASSYQQGLDSGNTIYF. As DNA, the CDR3 is TGCGCCAGCAGCTACCAACAGGGACTAGACTCTGGAAACACCATATATTTT.

J is TRBJ1-1 and V is TRBV5-4, with 8 nucleotides matching TRBD1. Per germline, CDR1 SGHNT and CDR2 YYREEE (reference sequence). The V and J ends lost 4 bases and 0 bases, in that order; junction bases with no gene match: 11. The CDR3 is 17 residues long. CDR3 region: CASSPGTGGYLNTEAFF. CDR3 DNA sequence: TGTGCCAGCAGCCCGGGGACAGGCGGATATTTGAACACTGAAGCTTTCTTT.

This clone rates as medium-sized. The rearrangement uses TRBV9 and TRBJ1-1, with unresolved D. Germline CDR1 is SGDLS and CDR2 is YYNGEE. The CDR3 totals 13 residues. V gave up 0 bases and J gave up 5 bases, with 8 bases separating them. The CDR3 loop is CASSVGRETEAFF. The CDR3 DNA follows: TGTGCCAGCAGCGTAGGTCGGGAGACTGAAGCTTTCTTT.

The chain couples TRBV21-1 to TRBJ2-7; the table's D call of TRBD1 was not tested on the DNA. TRBV21-1 is designated a pseudogene. This CDR3 region has 17 residues. CDR3 in DNA: TGTGCCAGCAGCAATGATTTGGGGACAGGGGACCCGTCCGAGCAGTACTTC. It codes for CASSNDLGTGDPSEQYF.

The chain carries TRBV15 and TRBJ1-6, with D hard to call. Trimming stripped 0 bases from V and 3 bases from J, with 15 bases between. Germline CDR1 LNHNV, CDR2 YYDKDF (reference sequence). The CDR3 consists of 18 residues. The CDR3, as DNA: TGTGCCACCAGCAGAGACCTTCAGCACGGGTTCTATAATTCACCCCTCCACTTT. It encodes CATSRDLQHGFYNSPLHF. Full variable domain (outside the CDR3, taken from reference TRBV15 and TRBJ1-6): DAMVIQNPRYQVTQFGKPVTLSCSQTLNHNVMYWYQQKSSQAPKLLFHYYDKDFNNEADTPDNFQSRRPNTSFCFLDIRSPGLGDTAMYLCATSRDLQHGFYNSPLHFGNGTRLTVT.

The chain employs TRBV10-2 and TRBJ2-1, with 8 bases that match TRBD1. Germline CDR1 reads WSHSY; CDR2 reads SAAADI. Trimming at V came to 2 bases and at J to 5 bases, leaving 8 bases not matched to a gene. The length of the CDR3 is 16 residues. CDR3 amino acids: CASSEPSQGAHNEQFF. The CDR3, as DNA: TGCGCCAGCAGTGAGCCGAGTCAGGGGGCGCACAATGAGCAGTTCTTC.

The chain couples TRBV7-9 to TRBJ1-1; D is uncertain. From germline, CDR1 is SEHNR and CDR2 FQNEAQ (reference sequence). This CDR3 is 11 amino acids long. Trimming took off 5 bases at V and 8 bases at J, with 9 bases between the two ends. The CDR3 sequence: CASSPSEEAFF. The CDR3 nucleotides read TGTGCCAGCAGCCCAAGTGAGGAAGCTTTCTTT.

The rearrangement links TRBV5-1 to TRBJ2-7, with 7 bases fitting TRBD2. V lost 4 bases to trimming and J lost 1 base; unmatched junction nucleotides: 2. Germline V CDR1 and CDR2: SGHRS, YFSETQ. CDR3 length equals 13 residues. CDR3 sequence: CASSPGGSYEQYF. Here the CDR3 DNA reads TGCGCCAGCAGCCCGGGGGGTTCCTACGAGCAGTACTTC.

The chain joins TRBV29-1 to TRBJ2-7, with D possibly TRBD1 on 6 matching bases. This CDR3 is 12 amino acids long. The V end was cut by 7 bases, the J end by 2 bases, with 12 bases between. Looked up from germline, CDR1 is SQVTM and CDR2 is ANQGSEA. CDR3 loop: CSATTGTYEQYF. The CDR3 DNA follows: TGCAGCGCCACAACAGGGACCTACGAGCAGTACTTC.